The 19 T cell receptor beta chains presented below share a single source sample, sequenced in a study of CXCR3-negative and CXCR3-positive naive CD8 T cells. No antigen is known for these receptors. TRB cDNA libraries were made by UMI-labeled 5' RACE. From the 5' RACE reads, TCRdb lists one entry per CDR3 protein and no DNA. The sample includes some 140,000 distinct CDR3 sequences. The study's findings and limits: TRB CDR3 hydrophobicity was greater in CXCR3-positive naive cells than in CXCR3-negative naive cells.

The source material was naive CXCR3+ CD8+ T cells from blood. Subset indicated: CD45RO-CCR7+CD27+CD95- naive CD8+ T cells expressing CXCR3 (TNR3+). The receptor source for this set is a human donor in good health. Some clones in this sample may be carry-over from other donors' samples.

Here the CDR3 reads CASSPMGLPYGSSYEQYF. The rearrangement uses TRBV6-5 and TRBJ2-7; TCRdb outputs TRBD2, but without DNA this stays unchecked. Germline loops: CDR1 MNHEY, CDR2 SVGAGI. This CDR3 is 18 amino acids long.

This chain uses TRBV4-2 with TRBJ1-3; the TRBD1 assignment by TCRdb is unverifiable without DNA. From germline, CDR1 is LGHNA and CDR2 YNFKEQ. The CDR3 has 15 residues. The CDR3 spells CASSQAPDSGNTIYF.

The CDR3 loop is CAIGTGTTGQYF. The chain recombines TRBV10-3 with TRBJ2-7; TCRdb calls TRBD1, which cannot be checked without DNA. Per germline, CDR1 ENHRY and CDR2 SYGVKD. The CDR3 is 12 residues long.

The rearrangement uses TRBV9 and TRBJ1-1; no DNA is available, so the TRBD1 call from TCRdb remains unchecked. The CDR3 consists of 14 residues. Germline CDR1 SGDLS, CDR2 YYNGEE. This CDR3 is CASSPPTGNTEAFF.

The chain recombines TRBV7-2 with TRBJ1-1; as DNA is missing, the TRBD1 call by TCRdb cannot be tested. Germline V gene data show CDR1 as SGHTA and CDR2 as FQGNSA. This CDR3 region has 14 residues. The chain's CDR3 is CASSSYLLGGEAFF.

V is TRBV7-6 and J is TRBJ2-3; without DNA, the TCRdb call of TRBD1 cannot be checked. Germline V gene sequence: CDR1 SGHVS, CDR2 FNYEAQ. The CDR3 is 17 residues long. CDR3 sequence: CASSFEDRGPHTDTQYF.

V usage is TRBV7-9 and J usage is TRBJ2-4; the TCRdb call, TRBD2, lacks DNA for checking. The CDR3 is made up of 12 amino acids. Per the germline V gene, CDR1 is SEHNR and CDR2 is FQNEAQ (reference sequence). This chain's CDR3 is CASSLGVNIQYF.

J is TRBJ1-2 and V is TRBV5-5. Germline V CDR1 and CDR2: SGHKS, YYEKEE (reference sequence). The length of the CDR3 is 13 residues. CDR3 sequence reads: CASSDGRGGGYTF.

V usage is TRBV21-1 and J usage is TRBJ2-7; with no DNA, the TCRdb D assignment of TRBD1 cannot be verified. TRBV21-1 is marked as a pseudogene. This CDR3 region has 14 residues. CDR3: CASSKARTGHEQYF.

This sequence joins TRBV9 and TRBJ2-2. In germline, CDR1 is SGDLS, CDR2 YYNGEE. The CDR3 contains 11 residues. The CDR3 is CASSVAGELFF.

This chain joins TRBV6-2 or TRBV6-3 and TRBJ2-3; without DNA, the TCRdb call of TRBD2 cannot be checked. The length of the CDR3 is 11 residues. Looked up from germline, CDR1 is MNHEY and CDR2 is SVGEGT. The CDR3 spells CASSLASAWYF.

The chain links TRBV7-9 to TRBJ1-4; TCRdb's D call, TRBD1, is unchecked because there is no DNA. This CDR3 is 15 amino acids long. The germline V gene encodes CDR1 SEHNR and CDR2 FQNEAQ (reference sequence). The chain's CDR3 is CASSPTGQGNEKLFF.

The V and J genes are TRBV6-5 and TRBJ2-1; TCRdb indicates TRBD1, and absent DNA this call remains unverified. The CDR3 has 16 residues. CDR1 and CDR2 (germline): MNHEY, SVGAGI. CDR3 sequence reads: CASSYDAGSGQNEQFF.

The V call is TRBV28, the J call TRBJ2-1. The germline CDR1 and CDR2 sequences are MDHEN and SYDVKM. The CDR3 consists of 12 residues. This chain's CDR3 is CASSQRWHEQFF.

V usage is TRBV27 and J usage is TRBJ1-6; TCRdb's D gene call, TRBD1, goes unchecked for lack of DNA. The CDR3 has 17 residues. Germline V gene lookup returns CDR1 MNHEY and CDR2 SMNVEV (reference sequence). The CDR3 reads CASRPPGGAIYNSPLHF.

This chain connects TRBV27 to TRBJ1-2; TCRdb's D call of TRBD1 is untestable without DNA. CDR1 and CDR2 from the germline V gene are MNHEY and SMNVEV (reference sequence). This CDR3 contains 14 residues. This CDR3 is CASRSPGSINGYTF.

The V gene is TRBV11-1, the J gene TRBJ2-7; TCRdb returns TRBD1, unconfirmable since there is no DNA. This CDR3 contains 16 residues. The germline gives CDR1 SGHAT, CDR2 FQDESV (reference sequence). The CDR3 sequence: CASSSQPGQGAYEQYF.

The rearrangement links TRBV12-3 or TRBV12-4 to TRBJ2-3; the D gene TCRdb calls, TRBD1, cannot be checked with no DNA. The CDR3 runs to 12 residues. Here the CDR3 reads CASRQPWDTQYF.

CDR3 protein: CASSYGGTKNIQYF. V usage is TRBV7-6 and J usage is TRBJ2-4; TCRdb's D call of TRBD2 is untestable without DNA. CDR3 length: 14 amino acids. Germline V gene lookup returns CDR1 SGHVS and CDR2 FNYEAQ.